This TCR beta chain was obtained from a study of vaccination and CD4 T cells after COVID-19. On the study more broadly: Convalescent donors were composed of six males and four females, of whom two were Hispanic.

About this clonotype itself: Its antigen is not identified.

The Oncomine TCR Beta short-read assay sequenced DNA from cultured CD4+ T cells. TCRdb ran MiXCR on the PCR reads and lists one entry per CDR3 protein. The sample includes 4,500 to 6,000 distinct CDR3 sequences, about two thirds seen only once; the top ten take roughly 19%. This sample's treatment: approximately nine-day PBMC culture with coronavirus spike peptide pools or control peptides (ViraFEST assay). At days 3 and 7, half the medium was exchanged for fresh IL-2 medium. The source is a human donor who had recovered from COVID-19. Material: CD4+ T cells from blood, cultured in vitro.

The CDR3 protein is CAVGLLQETQYF. DNA for the CDR3: TGTGCCGTCGGACTCCTTCAAGAGACCCAGTACTTC. J is TRBJ2-5 and V is TRBV10-3; tentative D call: TRBD2 (5 bases). This CDR3 has 12 amino acids. Trimming pared 11 bases from V and 2 bases from J, leaving 12 bases between. The germline V gene has CDR1 ENHRY and CDR2 SYGVKD.